The TCR beta chain under discussion was sequenced for a study of blood T cell repertoires in COVID-19. Study-wide background: PBMCs, B-cell-depleted T cells, or T cells provided the cDNA or gDNA that made up the material.

Germline V gene sequence: CDR1 WSHSY, CDR2 SAAADI. The trim removed 8 bases at V and 3 bases at J, leaving 6 bases unmatched. This CDR3 comprises 13 residues. Measured with immunoSEQ multiplex PCR; TCRdb has only the in-frame clones, and not every one. The sample has over 250,000 clones; around 87% are singletons. Individuals aged about 18 to 89 years were recruited from 24 US areas. The receptor comes from a woman aged 25 to 45 who had recovered from COVID-19. Specimen: PBMCs or T cells enriched from blood (not recorded which). This chain joins TRBV10-2 and TRBJ2-7; 8 nucleotides line up with TRBD1. The CDR3 here is CASGDRGIYEQYF. CDR3 DNA sequence: TGCGCCAGCGGCGACAGGGGAATCTACGAGCAGTACTTC.